The 18 T cell receptor beta chains below come from one sample, sequenced in a study of T cells after yellow fever vaccination. TCRdb processed the 5' RACE reads anew with MiXCR; each CDR3 protein has one entry. Of around 160,000 distinct CDR3 sequences in the sample, around 7.3% are singletons; the top ten hold 2.5% to 3%. Sequencing was performed on CD4+ T cells sorted from PBMCs, taken around 5 days after the first yellow fever vaccination. The receptors stem from a man younger than 35 who received the YFV17D yellow fever vaccine.

At least ten counts were recorded for this clonotype. V usage is TRBV12-3 or TRBV12-4 and J usage is TRBJ1-5; the D gene is possibly TRBD1 (5 bases). Trimming cost V 2 bases and J 4 bases, with 15 bases left between them. The CDR3 has 16 residues. In nucleotides, the CDR3 is TGTGCCAGCAGTTTAACTCTAAACGGGGGGAATCAGCCCCAGCATTTT. Amino acid sequence: CASSLTLNGGNQPQHF.

A word on this clonotype: With a much larger clone just one base away, this may be a read error. The rearrangement uses TRBV4-3 and TRBJ1-1, with a tentative D call TRBD1 (6 bases). The CDR3 covers 13 residues. The ends were cut back, 2 bases at V and 3 bases at J, with 7 bases in the middle. The V gene's germline CDR1 is LGHNA and CDR2 YSLEER. The CDR3 DNA reads TGCGCCAGCAGCCAACGACAGGACACTGAAGCTTTCTTT. Protein: CASSQRQDTEAFF.

This clonotype was observed many times. The chain uses TRBV6-5 and TRBJ1-5, with D uncertain. CDR3 size: 14 residues. Trimming pared 0 bases from V and 5 bases from J, leaving 8 bases between. Germline lookup yields CDR1 MNHEY and CDR2 SVGAGI. The CDR3 sequence: CASSYSGVDQPQHF. As DNA, the CDR3 is TGTGCCAGCAGTTACTCGGGCGTGGATCAGCCCCAGCATTTT.

This clonotype was counted ten times or more. This chain links TRBV7-9 with TRBJ1-3; possibly TRBD1 for D (5 bases). From germline, CDR1 is SEHNR and CDR2 FQNEAQ (reference sequence). The CDR3 extends over 12 amino acids. Between the trimmed V and J ends, which lost 9 bases and 4 bases, there was a span of 10 bases. CDR3 DNA sequence: TGTGCCAGTCGGGCAGGGGGAAACACCATATATTTT. Its translation: CASRAGGNTIYF. The whole variable domain, remainder taken from reference TRBV7-9 and TRBJ1-3, is DTGVSQNPRHKITKRGQNVTFRCDPISEHNRLYWYRQTLGQGPEFLTYFQNEAQLEKSRLLSDRFSAERPKGSFSTLEIQRTEQGDSAMYLCASRAGGNTIYFGEGSWLTVV.

This clonotype was recorded a few times. A junction end diverges from the germline sequence, so it may reflect a read error. The J gene is TRBJ2-3, the V gene TRBV7-2; weak D call: TRBD1 (6 bases). CDR1 is SGHTA, CDR2 FQGNSA, per germline. The CDR3 runs to 15 residues. The CDR3 DNA reads as TGTGCCAGCAGCGTAGCTGGACAGAGCACAGATACGCAGTATTTT. It translates to CASSVAGQSTDTQYF.

This clonotype was seen at least ten times. Relative to the germline gene, one junction end is altered; a read error may explain this. The rearrangement uses TRBV5-1 and TRBJ2-3; no clear D. The CDR3 is 12 residues long. Germline-derived CDR1 and CDR2 are SGHRS and YFSETQ. Written as DNA, the CDR3 is TGTGCCAGTAGTCCTCCCGGCGATACGCAGTATTTT. Its protein product is CASSPPGDTQYF.

In this sample, this clonotype turned up a few times. The chain links TRBV4-3 to TRBJ2-5; D unresolved. Germline-derived CDR1 and CDR2 are LGHNA and YSLEER. V lost 4 bases and J 2 bases, leaving 20 bases between the germline ends. The CDR3 sequence is 17 residues long. For the CDR3, the DNA is TGCGCCAGCAGCCGCATCCACCAACCTGGACGGCAAGAGACCCAGTACTTC. Translation gives CASSRIHQPGRQETQYF.

The chain couples TRBV20-1 to TRBJ1-3; D might be TRBD1 (6 bases). The CDR3 is made up of 13 amino acids. Germline CDR1 DFQATT, CDR2 SNEGSKA (reference sequence). The ends were cut back, 8 bases at V and 0 bases at J, with 11 bases in the middle. CDR3 sequence: CSSPTGSGNTIYF. DNA of the CDR3: TGCAGTTCCCCGACAGGCTCTGGAAACACCATATATTTT.

Only a few counts were recorded for this clonotype. The chain couples TRBV6-1 to TRBJ1-6, with 7 nucleotides matching TRBD1. The V gene's germline CDR1 is MNHNS and CDR2 SASEGT. With 6 bases clipped from V and 9 bases from J, the junction kept 14 bases outside the gene matches. The CDR3 loop spans 16 amino acids. CDR3 in amino acids: CASRNRQGGRRSPLHF. CDR3 DNA: TGTGCCAGCAGGAATAGACAGGGCGGGAGACGTTCACCCCTCCACTTT.

This clonotype was detected many times. The V gene is TRBV7-9, the J gene TRBJ1-6; D gene unclear. V lost 5 bases and J 9 bases, leaving 14 bases between the germline ends. Germline assignment: CDR1 SEHNR and CDR2 FQNEAQ (reference sequence). The CDR3 has 14 residues. The CDR3 protein is CASSPEGGGSPLHF. The CDR3 region has the DNA TGTGCCAGCAGCCCAGAGGGTGGTGGTTCACCCCTCCACTTT.

A few counts support this clonotype. This chain uses TRBV2 with TRBJ1-2; D call uncertain. Germline CDR1 SNHLY, CDR2 FYNNEI. This CDR3 is built from 9 residues. The V end was cut by 8 bases, the J end by 6 bases, with 4 bases between. The CDR3 DNA sequence: TGTGCCAGCGGGGATGGCTACACCTTC. This translates into CASGDGYTF.

In its sample, this clonotype was seen a few times. V is TRBV6-2 or TRBV6-3 and J is TRBJ2-7; no clear D gene. The CDR3 spans 14 residues. Germline-derived CDR1 and CDR2 are MNHEY and SVGEGT. Trimming shortened V by 6 bases and J by 5 bases, and 17 bases separated the two germline ends. The chain's CDR3 is CASRTVTNRDEQYV. In nucleotides, the CDR3 is TGTGCCAGCAGGACGGTCACCAACCGGGACGAGCAGTACGTC.

In its sample, this clonotype was seen many times. One junction end disagrees with the germline gene, perhaps due to a read error. The chain recombines TRBV3-1 with TRBJ1-6; D not resolved. Germline lookup yields CDR1 LGHDT and CDR2 YNNKEL (reference sequence). The CDR3 covers 15 residues. The CDR3 nucleotides are TGTGCCAGCAGCCAAGAAGTAACCTACAATTCACCCCTCCACTTT. It encodes CASSQEVTYNSPLHF.

This clonotype has a count of ten or more. This chain joins TRBV7-2 and TRBJ2-1; D not certain. Trimming cost V 6 bases and J 4 bases, with 10 bases left between them. The CDR3 sequence is 13 residues long. Per germline, CDR1 SGHTA and CDR2 FQGNSA. The CDR3 region is CASSPYMYNEQFF. The CDR3 DNA reads TGTGCCAGCAGTCCGTACATGTACAATGAGCAGTTCTTC.

A note on this clonotype: A much larger clone sits a single nucleotide away, making a read error possible. The CDR3 is CASTLNPEGSTDTQYF. CDR3 DNA: TGCGCCAGCACCCTTAACCCGGAGGGGAGCACAGATACGCAGTATTTT. This sequence joins TRBV5-1 and TRBJ2-3, with a possible D match to TRBD2 (6 bases). CDR1 is SGHRS and CDR2 is YFSETQ in the germline V gene. Deletions cut 6 bases from V and 0 bases from J, with 17 bases between. CDR3 length equals 16 residues.

This clonotype was seen a single time. A read error may be the cause here, since a much bigger clone is one base away. This chain uses TRBV7-9 with TRBJ1-2; a weak D match, TRBD1 (5 bases). From germline, CDR1 is SEHNR and CDR2 FQNEAQ (reference sequence). This CDR3 region has 14 residues. V dropped 5 bases and J dropped 2 bases, with 12 bases sitting between them. The CDR3 is CASSTQGTNYGYTF. CDR3 DNA sequence: TGTGCCAGCAGCACTCAAGGGACGAACTATGGCTACACCTTC.

This clonotype was observed at least ten times. The gene calls are TRBV7-2 and TRBJ2-1, with 8 positions matching TRBD2. In germline, CDR1 is SGHTA, CDR2 FQGNSA. This CDR3 has 16 residues. The V and J ends lost 5 bases and 8 bases, in that order; junction bases with no gene match: 14. The CDR3 here is CASSPPGGGLWDEQFF. CDR3 nucleotide sequence: TGTGCCAGCAGCCCTCCGGGGGGGGGGCTTTGGGATGAGCAGTTCTTC.

This clonotype was seen many times. CDR3 loop: CASSLAGLQETQYF. The DNA for the CDR3 is TGCGCCAGCAGCTTGGCCGGACTACAAGAGACCCAGTACTTC. The chain combines TRBV5-1 with TRBJ2-5; D may be TRBD2 (6 bases). The V end was cut by 0 bases, the J end by 2 bases, with 8 bases between. Germline CDR1 is SGHRS and CDR2 is YFSETQ. There are 14 residues in the CDR3.